Only a few counts were recorded for the clone carrying this TCR beta chain. The source of the sample is a study of blood T cell repertoires in COVID-19. V was pared by 0 bases and J by 4 bases, with 7 bases of the junction left unmatched. Germline CDR1 SGDLS, CDR2 YYNGEE. CDR3 size: 15 residues. Assay used: immunoSEQ multiplex PCR; TCRdb lists only in-frame clones, some missing. The sample records approximately 120,000 clones, roughly four fifths being singletons. The sequence came from a human donor in a cohort sampled during active COVID-19. The specimen sequenced was peripheral blood. This sequence joins TRBV9 and TRBJ2-7; 7 bases map to TRBD2. The CDR3 coding sequence is TGTGCCAGCAGCGTAGAGGCTAGCGGCCGGTACGAGCAGTACTTC. Encoded protein: CASSVEASGRYEQYF. The variable domain in full, with the rest retrieved from reference TRBV9 and TRBJ2-7, is DSGVTQTPKHLITATGQRVTLRCSPRSGDLSVYWYQQSLDQGLQFLIQYYNGEERAKGNILERFSAQQFPDLHSELNLSSLELGDSALYFCASSVEASGRYEQYFGPGTRLTVT.